This passage covers 20 T cell receptor beta chains from one sample sequenced in a study of T cell responses to AZD1222 COVID-19 vaccine. TCRdb keeps only in-frame clones here, not all; method: immunoSEQ multiplex PCR. The sample includes tens of thousands of clones, about 92% seen only once; the top ten take 6.5% to 9.5%. This material consisted of peripheral blood, taken 28 days after the second AZD1222 dose. These receptors were taken from an adult who received the AZD1222 COVID-19 vaccine.

This sequence joins TRBV6-5 and TRBJ2-3, with TRBD2 identical over 9 bases. The germline gives CDR1 MNHEY, CDR2 SVGAGI. With 7 bases clipped from V and 1 base from J, the junction kept 6 bases outside the gene matches. There are 15 residues in the CDR3. CDR3 amino acids: CASTLREGGTDTQYF. CDR3 coding DNA: TGTGCCAGCACTCTGCGGGAGGGCGGCACAGATACGCAGTATTTT.

CDR3 nucleotide sequence: TGTGCCAGCAGTTTATTGAACACTGAAGCTTTCTTT. This codes for CASSLLNTEAFF. V gene TRBV28 combines with J gene TRBJ1-1, with unresolved D. The germline V and J ends were trimmed by 1 base and 0 bases, with 0 bases remaining between them. Germline-derived CDR1 and CDR2 are MDHEN and SYDVKM. CDR3 size: 12 residues. The full variable domain, its missing parts supplied by reference TRBV28 and TRBJ1-1, is DVKVTQSSRYLVKRTGEKVFLECVQDMDHENMFWYRQDPGLGLRLIYFSYDVKMKEKGDIPEGYSVSREKKERFSLILESASTNQTSMYLCASSLLNTEAFFGQGTRLTVV.

This clone has just one count. The chain combines TRBV10-3 with TRBJ1-5; D not resolved. Germline V gene lookup returns CDR1 ENHRY and CDR2 SYGVKD. The V end was cut by 2 bases, the J end by 4 bases, with 3 bases between. There are 12 residues in the CDR3. The CDR3 here is CAISEDNQPQHF. The CDR3 region has the DNA TGTGCCATCAGTGAGGATAATCAGCCCCAGCATTTT.

Here the CDR3 reads CASSLSDGRLNEQFF. DNA of the CDR3: TGTGCCAGCAGCCTCAGCGACGGGAGGCTCAATGAGCAGTTCTTC. The V gene is TRBV7-3, the J gene TRBJ2-1; 7 bases fit TRBD2. J was trimmed by 6 bases and V by 5 bases; bases with no gene match: 10. Germline-derived CDR1 and CDR2 are SGHTA and FQGTGA. This CDR3 has 15 residues. Full variable domain (outside the CDR3, taken from reference TRBV7-3 and TRBJ2-1): GAGVSQTPSNKVTEKGKYVELRCDPISGHTALYWYRQSLGQGPEFLIYFQGTGAADDSGLPNDRFFAVRPEGSVSTLKIQRTERGDSAVYLCASSLSDGRLNEQFFGPGTRLTVL.

The J gene is TRBJ2-2, the V gene TRBV27; a weak D match, TRBD2 (5 bases). V lost 2 bases and J lost 1, with 5 bases in between. From germline, CDR1 is MNHEY and CDR2 SMNVEV (reference sequence). The CDR3 spans 14 residues. This chain's CDR3 is CASSLAGNTGELFF. The CDR3 region has the DNA TGTGCCAGCAGTTTAGCGGGGAACACCGGGGAGCTGTTTTTT.

V is TRBV5-1 and J is TRBJ1-3; D remains ambiguous. CDR3 length: 15 amino acids. Germline V gene sequence: CDR1 SGHRS, CDR2 YFSETQ. V was pared by 0 bases and J by 0 bases, with 7 bases between. The CDR3 nucleotides are TGCGCCAGCAGCTTGGGGACGGTCTCTGGAAACACCATATATTTT. This encodes CASSLGTVSGNTIYF.

The genes are TRBV29-1 and TRBJ2-3, with 10 positions matching TRBD1. CDR1 and CDR2 from the germline V gene are SQVTM and ANQGSEA. The CDR3 loop spans 14 amino acids. V was clipped by 4 bases and J by 6 bases; unmatched bases: 7. This chain's CDR3 is CSVVPGTGEDTQYF. The CDR3 nucleotides read TGCAGCGTTGTTCCCGGGACAGGGGAGGATACGCAGTATTTT.

V and J are TRBV5-1 and TRBJ1-4; TRBD1 aligns across 7 bases. The CDR3 has 15 amino acids. Trimming cost V 4 bases and J 0 bases; bases outside gene matches: 3. The V gene's germline CDR1 is SGHRS and CDR2 YFSETQ. CDR3 DNA: TGCGCCAGCAGCCCGCAGGGGGCAACTAATGAAAAACTGTTTTTT. Translation gives CASSPQGATNEKLFF.

The chain joins TRBV5-6 to TRBJ2-7; TRBD1 matches at 8 bases. Trimming removed 0 bases from V and 6 bases from J; junction bases left unmatched: 2. The CDR3 consists of 13 residues. Per germline, CDR1 SGHDT and CDR2 YYEEEE. The CDR3 reads CASSLADRGEQYF. CDR3 DNA sequence: TGTGCCAGCAGCTTGGCCGACAGGGGCGAGCAGTACTTC.

The chain recombines TRBV7-2 with TRBJ1-1, with D possibly TRBD1 on 6 matching bases. Germline-derived CDR1 and CDR2 are SGHTA and FQGNSA. The CDR3 consists of 15 residues. Trimming removed 2 bases from V and 8 bases from J, with 18 bases in between. As DNA, the CDR3 is TGTGCCAGCAGCTTATATCAGGGGCGATCGGGGGAAGCTTTCTTT. Protein product: CASSLYQGRSGEAFF.

The chain links TRBV11-2 to TRBJ2-1, with 7 bases fitting TRBD2. The V and J ends lost 5 bases and 5 bases, in that order; junction bases with no gene match: 6. Per germline, CDR1 SGHAT and CDR2 FQNNGV. The CDR3 contains 14 residues. CDR3 sequence reads: CASSLGLGNNEQFF. The CDR3, as DNA: TGTGCCAGCAGCCTCGGACTAGGCAACAATGAGCAGTTCTTC.

The chain employs TRBV7-8 and TRBJ2-7, with D unclear. The CDR3 extends over 14 amino acids. Per germline, CDR1 SGHVS and CDR2 FQNEAQ. Trimming left V 1 base short and J 2 bases short, with 9 bases between. CDR3 sequence reads: CASSLGEAAYEQYF. CDR3 bases: TGTGCCAGCAGCTTAGGCGAGGCGGCCTACGAGCAGTACTTC.

The V call is TRBV27, the J call TRBJ2-5, with 13 bases matching TRBD2. The CDR3 has 18 amino acids. Trimming removed 6 bases from V and 1 base from J; junction bases left unmatched: 11. Germline lookup yields CDR1 MNHEY and CDR2 SMNVEV (reference sequence). In nucleotides, the CDR3 is TGTGCCAGCAGGAAGACTAGCGGGAGGAGGGGGCCCCAAGAGACCCAGTACTTC. Protein: CASRKTSGRRGPQETQYF.

The rearrangement uses TRBV9 and TRBJ1-1; D is unresolved. Trimming took 0 bases from V and 0 from J, leaving 6 bases between them. Germline CDR1 and CDR2: SGDLS and YYNGEE. The CDR3 loop spans 14 amino acids. The chain's CDR3 is CASSVAGLNTEAFF. CDR3 nucleotide sequence: TGTGCCAGCAGCGTAGCGGGCTTGAACACTGAAGCTTTCTTT.

The chain is built from TRBV5-1 and TRBJ2-1, with 13 bases lining up with TRBD2. V gave up 7 bases and J gave up 7 bases; unmatched junction bases: 2. CDR3 size: 13 residues. Germline values: CDR1 SGHRS, CDR2 YFSETQ. DNA of the CDR3: TGCGCCAGCGGACTAGCGGGAGTAAATGAGCAGTTCTTC. This codes for CASGLAGVNEQFF.

The chain is built from TRBV2 and TRBJ1-3; D uncertain. The length of the CDR3 is 12 residues. The V end was cut by 2 bases, the J end by 4 bases, with 3 bases between. Germline CDR1 and CDR2: SNHLY and FYNNEI. CDR3 residues: CASSETGNTIYF. For the CDR3, the DNA is TGTGCCAGCAGTGAAACAGGAAACACCATATATTTT.

The V and J genes are TRBV4-2 and TRBJ2-6, with D possibly being TRBD2 (6 bases). In germline, CDR1 is LGHNA, CDR2 YNFKEQ. The CDR3 length is 18 residues. Trimming pared 0 bases from V and 1 base from J, leaving 13 bases between. The CDR3, as DNA: TGTGCCAGCAGCCAAGAATCGGATCGGGGGTCTGGGGCCAACGTCCTGACTTTC. Protein product: CASSQESDRGSGANVLTF.

The chain combines TRBV28 with TRBJ1-1; TRBD1 matches 8 bases. The CDR3 has 17 residues. CDR1 and CDR2 from the germline V gene are MDHEN and SYDVKM. Trimming removed 6 bases from V and 0 bases from J; junction bases left unmatched: 12. The CDR3 coding sequence is TGTGCCAGCAGCCACGGCGGGGGGGGACAGGTGAACACTGAAGCTTTCTTT. It translates to CASSHGGGGQVNTEAFF.

The chain links TRBV30 to TRBJ1-6, with TRBD1 matching 7 bases. V lost 0 bases and J lost 7; bases outside the gene matches: 0. Germline CDR1 and CDR2: GTSNPN and SVGIG (reference sequence). This CDR3 spans 13 amino acids. CDR3 region: CAWSVQGNSPLHF. CDR3 coding DNA: TGTGCCTGGAGTGTACAGGGGAATTCACCCCTCCACTTT.

The rearrangement joins TRBV27 to TRBJ1-4; D remains ambiguous. V lost 0 bases to trimming and J lost 4 bases, with 18 bases between them. Per germline, CDR1 MNHEY and CDR2 SMNVEV (reference sequence). This CDR3 is built from 18 residues. CDR3 DNA: TGTGCCAGCAGTTTATCGAGCATCCCTCGTTCGGGTAATGAAAAACTGTTTTTT. This gives the protein CASSLSSIPRSGNEKLFF.